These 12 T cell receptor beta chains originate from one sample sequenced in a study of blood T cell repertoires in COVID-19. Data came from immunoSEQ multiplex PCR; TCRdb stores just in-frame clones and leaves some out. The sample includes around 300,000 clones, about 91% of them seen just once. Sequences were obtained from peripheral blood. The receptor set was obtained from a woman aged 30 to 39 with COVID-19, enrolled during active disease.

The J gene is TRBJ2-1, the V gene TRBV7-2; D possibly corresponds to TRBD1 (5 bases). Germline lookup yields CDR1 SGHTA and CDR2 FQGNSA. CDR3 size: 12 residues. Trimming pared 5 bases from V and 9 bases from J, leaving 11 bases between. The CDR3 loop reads CASSGNRGEQFF. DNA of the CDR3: TGTGCCAGCAGCGGGAATAGGGGTGAGCAGTTCTTC.

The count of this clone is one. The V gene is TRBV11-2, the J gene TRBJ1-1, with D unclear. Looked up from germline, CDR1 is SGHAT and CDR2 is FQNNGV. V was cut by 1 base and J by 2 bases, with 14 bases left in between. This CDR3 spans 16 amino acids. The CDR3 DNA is TGTGCCAGCAGCTTAGGGGCCACGAATTTAAACACTGAAGCTTTCTTT. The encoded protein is CASSLGATNLNTEAFF. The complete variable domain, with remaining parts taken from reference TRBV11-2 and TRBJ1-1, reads EAGVAQSPRYKIIEKRQSVAFWCNPISGHATLYWYQQILGQGPKLLIQFQNNGVVDDSQLPKDRFSAERLKGVDSTLKIQPAKLEDSAVYLCASSLGATNLNTEAFFGQGTRLTVV.

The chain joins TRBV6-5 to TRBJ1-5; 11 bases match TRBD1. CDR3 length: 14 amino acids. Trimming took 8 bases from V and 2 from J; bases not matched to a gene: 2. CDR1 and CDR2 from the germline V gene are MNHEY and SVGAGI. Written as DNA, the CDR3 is TGTGCCAGCGGACAGGGGGCTGGCAATCAGCCCCAGCATTTT. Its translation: CASGQGAGNQPQHF.

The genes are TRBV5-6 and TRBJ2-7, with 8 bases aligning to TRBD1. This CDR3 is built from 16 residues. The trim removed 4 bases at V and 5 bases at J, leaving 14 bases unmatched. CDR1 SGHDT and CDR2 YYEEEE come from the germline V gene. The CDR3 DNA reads TGTGCCAGCAGCGGGGGCTGGACAGGGTCGATCCACGAGCAGTACTTC. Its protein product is CASSGGWTGSIHEQYF.

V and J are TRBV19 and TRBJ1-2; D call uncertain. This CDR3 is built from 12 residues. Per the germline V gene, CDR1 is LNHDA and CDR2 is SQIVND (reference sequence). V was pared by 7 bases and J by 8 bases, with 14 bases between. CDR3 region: CASMGPWRGYTF. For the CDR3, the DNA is TGTGCCAGTATGGGCCCCTGGAGGGGCTACACCTTC.

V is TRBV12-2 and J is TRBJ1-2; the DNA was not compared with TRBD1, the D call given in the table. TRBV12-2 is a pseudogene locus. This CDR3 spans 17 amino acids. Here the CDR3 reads CASRSRGVRGDNYGYTF. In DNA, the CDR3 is TGTGCAAGTCGCTCCCGTGGGGTCAGGGGCGATAACTATGGCTACACCTTC.

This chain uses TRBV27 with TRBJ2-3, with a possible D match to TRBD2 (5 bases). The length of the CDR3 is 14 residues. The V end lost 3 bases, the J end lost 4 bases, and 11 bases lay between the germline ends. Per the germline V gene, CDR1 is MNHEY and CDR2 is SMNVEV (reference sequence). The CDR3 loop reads CASSFGVRADTQYF. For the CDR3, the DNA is TGTGCCAGCAGTTTCGGGGTTCGGGCAGATACGCAGTATTTT.

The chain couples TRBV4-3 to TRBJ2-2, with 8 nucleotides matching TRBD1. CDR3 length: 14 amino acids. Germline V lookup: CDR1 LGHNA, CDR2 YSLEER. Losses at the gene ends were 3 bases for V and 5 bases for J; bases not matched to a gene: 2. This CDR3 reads CASSHGQGTGELFF. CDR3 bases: TGCGCCAGCAGCCACGGACAGGGAACCGGGGAGCTGTTTTTT.

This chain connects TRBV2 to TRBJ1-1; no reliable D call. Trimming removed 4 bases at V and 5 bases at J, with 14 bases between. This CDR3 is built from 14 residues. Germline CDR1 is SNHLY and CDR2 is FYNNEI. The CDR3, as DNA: TGTGCCAGCAGTGCTATGGTTTCGGGGACTGAAGCTTTCTTT. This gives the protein CASSAMVSGTEAFF.

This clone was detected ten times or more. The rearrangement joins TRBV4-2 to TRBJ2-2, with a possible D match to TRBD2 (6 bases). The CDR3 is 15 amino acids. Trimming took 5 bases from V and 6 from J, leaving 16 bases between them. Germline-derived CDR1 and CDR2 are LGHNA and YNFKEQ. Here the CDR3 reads CASSETGEESGELFF. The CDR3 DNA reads TGTGCCAGCAGCGAGACGGGGGAGGAATCCGGGGAGCTGTTTTTT.

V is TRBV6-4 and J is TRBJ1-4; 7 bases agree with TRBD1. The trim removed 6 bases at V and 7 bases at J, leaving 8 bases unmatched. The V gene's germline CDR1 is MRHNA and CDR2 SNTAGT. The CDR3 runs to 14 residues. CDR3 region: CASRNRGVGEKLFF. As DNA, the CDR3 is TGTGCCAGCAGAAACAGGGGTGTGGGTGAAAAACTGTTTTTT.

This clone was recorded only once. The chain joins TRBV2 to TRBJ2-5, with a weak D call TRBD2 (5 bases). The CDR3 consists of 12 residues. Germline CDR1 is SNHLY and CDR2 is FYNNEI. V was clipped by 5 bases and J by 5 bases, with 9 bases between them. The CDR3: CASSSGTETQYF. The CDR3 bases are TGTGCCAGCAGTTCGGGAACGGAGACCCAGTACTTC.